The 18 T cell receptor beta chains reported below all come from one sample, sequenced in a study of cytomegalovirus exposure and HLA in healthy donors. In the PCR, 60 Vbeta and 13 Jbeta primers were used. Generated by immunoSEQ multiplex PCR, the TCRdb table keeps only in-frame clones and is missing some. The table shows about 130,000 clones, with 81% occurring only once. The sample taken for sequencing was PBMCs. These receptors were taken from a man in his late teens or twenties in good health and CMV-seronegative.

The chain joins TRBV12-5 to TRBJ1-6; 9 bases agree with TRBD1. The CDR3 extends over 15 amino acids. CDR1 LGHNT and CDR2 FRNRAP come from the germline V gene. The V and J ends lost 1 base and 7 bases, in that order; junction bases with no gene match: 2. As DNA, the CDR3 is TGTGCTAGTGGTTTGGGACAGGGGGTAAATTCACCCCTCCACTTT. Its protein is CASGLGQGVNSPLHF.

The table lists this clone with a few counts. The rearrangement uses TRBV6-5 and TRBJ1-1; D may be TRBD1 (5 bases). The CDR3 extends over 13 amino acids. Trimming stripped 5 bases from V and 3 bases from J, with 10 bases between. Germline V lookup: CDR1 MNHEY, CDR2 SVGAGI. This chain's CDR3 is CASSAGGDTEAFF. The DNA for the CDR3 is TGTGCCAGCAGTGCCGGGGGGGACACTGAAGCTTTCTTT.

The J gene is TRBJ2-3, the V gene TRBV27; tentative D call: TRBD1 (5 bases). Germline lookup yields CDR1 MNHEY and CDR2 SMNVEV (reference sequence). The CDR3 length is 18 residues. V shed 5 bases and J shed 3 bases, with 24 bases lying between them. The CDR3 DNA reads as TGTGCCAGCAGTCGGACCATGCAGGGTCGTTCTTTGACAGATACGCAGTATTTT. Protein: CASSRTMQGRSLTDTQYF.

The chain recombines TRBV4-1 with TRBJ2-3; 9 nucleotides align to TRBD2. This CDR3 has 15 amino acids. V lost 3 bases to trimming and J lost 5 bases; unmatched junction nucleotides: 6. CDR1 and CDR2 (germline): MGHRA, YSYEKL. This CDR3 reads CASSHPGLAVDTQYF. CDR3 DNA sequence: TGCGCCAGCAGCCACCCGGGACTAGCAGTAGATACGCAGTATTTT.

The rearrangement joins TRBV7-8 to TRBJ1-1; 8 positions match TRBD1. The junction had 6 bases not matched to a gene; V was cut back by 4 bases and J by 5 bases. Germline loops: CDR1 SGHVS, CDR2 FQNEAQ. The CDR3 is 14 amino acids. As DNA, the CDR3 is TGTGCCAGCAGCTCGGACAGGGCGGGAACTGAAGCTTTCTTT. This translates into CASSSDRAGTEAFF.

The chain carries TRBV25-1 and TRBJ1-2; D is possibly TRBD1 (6 bases). V lost 3 bases and J lost 4, with 18 bases in between. Germline V gene sequence: CDR1 MGHDK, CDR2 SYGVNS. CDR3 size: 16 residues. The CDR3 protein is CASSDNSGGLGYGYTF. The CDR3 DNA reads TGTGCCAGCAGTGATAACAGTGGGGGCCTAGGCTATGGCTACACCTTC.

The chain carries TRBV7-9 and TRBJ1-2, with 8 bases lining up with TRBD1. Germline V gives CDR1 SEHNR, CDR2 FQNEAQ (reference sequence). The CDR3 has 17 amino acids. Trimming at V came to 5 bases and at J to 4 bases, leaving 15 bases not matched to a gene. CDR3 sequence: CASSILIGQGLSYGYTF. CDR3 DNA sequence: TGTGCCAGCAGCATTCTTATTGGACAGGGCCTTTCCTATGGCTACACCTTC.

This clone was detected only a few times. This rearrangement joins TRBV6-6 to TRBJ1-4; D possibly corresponds to TRBD1 (5 bases). From germline, CDR1 is MNHNY and CDR2 SVGAGI (reference sequence). The CDR3 sequence is 14 residues long. Trimming shortened V by 6 bases and J by 7 bases, and 15 bases separated the two germline ends. The CDR3 bases are TGTGCCAGCAGACCAGGGTCGTTAAGTGAAAAACTGTTTTTT. As protein: CASRPGSLSEKLFF.

The sample holds one count of this clone. This rearrangement joins TRBV14 to TRBJ1-4; TRBD1 is a possible D gene (6 bases). This CDR3 is 15 amino acids long. Trimming took off 5 bases at V and 3 bases at J, with 13 bases between the two ends. Germline loops: CDR1 SGHDN, CDR2 FVKESK. The chain's CDR3 is CASSSGGAANEKLFF. CDR3 DNA sequence: TGTGCCAGCAGCTCCGGGGGGGCAGCTAATGAAAAACTGTTTTTT.

The CDR3 nucleotides are TGTGCCAGTAGTGGGACAGTCTTGAACACCGGGGAGCTGTTTTTT. Protein sequence: CASSGTVLNTGELFF. The chain employs TRBV19 and TRBJ2-2; TRBD1 aligns across 7 bases. The junction had 4 bases not matched to a gene; V was cut back by 5 bases and J by 1 base. Germline CDR1 is LNHDA and CDR2 is SQIVND (reference sequence). The CDR3 covers 15 residues.

The chain combines TRBV5-1 with TRBJ1-6; D possibly corresponds to TRBD1 (5 bases). The CDR3 runs 13 residues. V lost 6 bases to trimming and J lost 10 bases, with 14 bases between them. Germline CDR1 and CDR2: SGHRS and YFSETQ. The CDR3 bases are TGCGCCAGCAAGTCTTTGCGGGGGTCACCCCTCCACTTT. Translated: CASKSLRGSPLHF.

This sequence joins TRBV7-2 and TRBJ1-2; 8 bases line up with TRBD1. Germline CDR1 SGHTA, CDR2 FQGNSA. With 1 base clipped from V and 7 bases from J, the junction kept 8 bases outside the gene matches. CDR3 length equals 15 residues. The CDR3 sequence: CASSLVAGGNGGYTF. Written as DNA, the CDR3 is TGTGCCAGCAGCTTAGTCGCAGGGGGCAACGGTGGCTACACCTTC.

The CDR3, as DNA: TGTGCCAGTAGTATAGATCACAGGGTAGACACTGAAGCTTTCTTT. As protein: CASSIDHRVDTEAFF. The rearrangement joins TRBV19 to TRBJ1-1, with D possibly being TRBD1 (6 bases). V lost 0 bases, J lost 3 bases, and 11 bases lay in between. Germline assignment: CDR1 LNHDA and CDR2 SQIVND (reference sequence). This CDR3 comprises 15 residues.

The rearrangement uses TRBV12-5 and TRBJ2-3; tentative D call: TRBD2 (6 bases). Germline CDR1 is LGHNT and CDR2 is FRNRAP. V lost 5 bases and J lost 2, with 14 bases in between. This CDR3 is 15 amino acids long. The CDR3 region has the DNA TGTGCTAGTGGTGGGGGGTCGGTTTCCACAGATACGCAGTATTTT. Amino acid sequence: CASGGGSVSTDTQYF.

J is TRBJ1-2 and V is TRBV7-8; D is undetermined. With 4 bases removed from V and 4 bases from J, the gap between germline ends came to 10 bases. CDR1 is SGHVS and CDR2 is FQNEAQ in the germline V gene. This CDR3 is 13 amino acids long. DNA for the CDR3: TGTGCCAGCAGCTCCACGGTCCGCTATGGCTACACCTTC. Translated: CASSSTVRYGYTF.

Here the CDR3 reads CASSPAGGEQYF. The CDR3 DNA reads as TGTGCCAGCAGTCCCGCCGGGGGCGAGCAGTACTTC. This rearrangement joins TRBV27 to TRBJ2-7; TRBD2 might be the D (6 bases). V was trimmed by 5 bases and J by 6 bases, leaving 11 bases between them. The germline V gene encodes CDR1 MNHEY and CDR2 SMNVEV (reference sequence). The CDR3 totals 12 residues.

About this clone: The junction and the germline gene differ at one end; a read error may be behind it. This chain joins TRBV10-2 and TRBJ1-6, with 7 bases aligning to TRBD1. The CDR3 is 16 residues long. Germline V gives CDR1 WSHSY, CDR2 SAAADI. The CDR3 loop reads CASSEWRGPGISPLHF. Written as DNA, the CDR3 is TGCGCCAGCAGTGAATGGAGGGGGCCAGGGATTTCACCCCTTCACTTT.

This chain links TRBV7-9 with TRBJ1-1, with a weak D call TRBD1 (5 bases). V lost 6 bases and J 3 bases, leaving 20 bases between the germline ends. The germline CDR1 and CDR2 sequences are SEHNR and FQNEAQ (reference sequence). This CDR3 has 16 residues. The CDR3: CASSQEEGWRDTEAFF. The CDR3 DNA is TGTGCCAGCAGTCAGGAGGAGGGGTGGAGGGACACTGAAGCTTTCTTT.